This T cell receptor beta chain was identified in a study of T cell changes during pregnancy in multiple sclerosis. In germline, CDR1 is MGHRA, CDR2 YSYEKL. The CDR3 covers 13 residues. The ends were cut back, 3 bases at V and 4 bases at J, with 9 bases in the middle. Assay: immunoSEQ multiplex PCR; the TCRdb copy retains only in-frame clones and omits some. The sample has under 85,000 clones, around 94% seen once. The receptor was isolated from a female donor with multiple sclerosis, enrolled in a pregnancy study. Sequences were derived from peripheral blood, sampled in the third trimester of pregnancy. This chain connects TRBV4-1 to TRBJ2-5, with no clear D. The CDR3 DNA follows: TGCGCCAGCAGCCAGGCGAGCGCAGAGACCCAGTACTTC. Protein: CASSQASAETQYF.